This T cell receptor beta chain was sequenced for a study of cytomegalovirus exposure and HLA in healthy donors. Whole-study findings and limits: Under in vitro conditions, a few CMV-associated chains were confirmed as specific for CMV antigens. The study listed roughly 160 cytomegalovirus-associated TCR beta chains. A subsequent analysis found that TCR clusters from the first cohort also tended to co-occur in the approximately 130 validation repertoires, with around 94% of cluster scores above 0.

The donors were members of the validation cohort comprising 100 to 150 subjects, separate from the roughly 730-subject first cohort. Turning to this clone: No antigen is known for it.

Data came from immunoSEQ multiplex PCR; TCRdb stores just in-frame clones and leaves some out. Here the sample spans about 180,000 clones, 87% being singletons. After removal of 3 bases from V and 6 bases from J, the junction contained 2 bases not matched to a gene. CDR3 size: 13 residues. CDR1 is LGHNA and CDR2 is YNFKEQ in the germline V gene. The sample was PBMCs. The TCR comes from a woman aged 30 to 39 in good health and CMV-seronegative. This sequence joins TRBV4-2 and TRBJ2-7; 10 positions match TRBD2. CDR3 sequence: CASSQWTSGEQYF. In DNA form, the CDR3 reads TGTGCCAGCAGCCAGTGGACTAGCGGCGAGCAGTACTTC.